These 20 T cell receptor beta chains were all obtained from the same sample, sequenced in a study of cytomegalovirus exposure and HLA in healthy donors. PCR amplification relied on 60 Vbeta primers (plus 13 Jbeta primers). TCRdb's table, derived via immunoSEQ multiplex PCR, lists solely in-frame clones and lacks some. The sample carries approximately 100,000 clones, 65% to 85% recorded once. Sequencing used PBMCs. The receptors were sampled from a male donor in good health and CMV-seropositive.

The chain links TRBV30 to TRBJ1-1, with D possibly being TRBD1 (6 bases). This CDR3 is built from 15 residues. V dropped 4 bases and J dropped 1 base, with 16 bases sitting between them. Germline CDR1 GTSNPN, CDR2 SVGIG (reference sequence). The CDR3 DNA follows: TGTGCCTGGAAGGGGGACCTTTTTGCGAACACTGAAGCTTTCTTT. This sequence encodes CAWKGDLFANTEAFF.

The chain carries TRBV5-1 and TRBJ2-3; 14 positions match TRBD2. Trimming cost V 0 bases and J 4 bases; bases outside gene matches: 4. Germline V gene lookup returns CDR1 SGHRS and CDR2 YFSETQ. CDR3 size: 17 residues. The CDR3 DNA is TGCGCCAGCAGCTTGGTAGGGACTAGCGGGGGAGCAGATACGCAGTATTTT. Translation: CASSLVGTSGGADTQYF. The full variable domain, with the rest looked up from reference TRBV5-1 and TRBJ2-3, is KAGVTQTPRYLIKTRGQQVTLSCSPISGHRSVSWYQQTPGQGLQFLFEYFSETQRNKGNFPGRFSGRQFSNSRSEMNVSTLELGDSALYLCASSLVGTSGGADTQYFGPGTRLTVL.

This chain's CDR3 is CASSPTAANTEAFF. The DNA of the CDR3 is TGTGCCAGCAGCCCAACGGCGGCGAACACTGAAGCTTTCTTT. J is TRBJ1-1 and V is TRBV7-3; D is unresolved. Deletions cut 5 bases from V and 1 base from J, with 11 bases between. The germline CDR1 and CDR2 sequences are SGHTA and FQGTGA. The CDR3 consists of 14 residues.

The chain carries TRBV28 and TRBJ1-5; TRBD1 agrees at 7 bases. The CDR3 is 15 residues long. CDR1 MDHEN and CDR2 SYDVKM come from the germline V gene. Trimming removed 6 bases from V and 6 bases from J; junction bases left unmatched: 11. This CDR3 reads CASSKTGTASQPQHF. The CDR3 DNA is TGTGCCAGCAGCAAGACAGGGACCGCCAGTCAGCCCCAGCATTTT. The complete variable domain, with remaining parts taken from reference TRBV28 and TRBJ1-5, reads DVKVTQSSRYLVKRTGEKVFLECVQDMDHENMFWYRQDPGLGLRLIYFSYDVKMKEKGDIPEGYSVSREKKERFSLILESASTNQTSMYLCASSKTGTASQPQHFGDGTRLSIL.

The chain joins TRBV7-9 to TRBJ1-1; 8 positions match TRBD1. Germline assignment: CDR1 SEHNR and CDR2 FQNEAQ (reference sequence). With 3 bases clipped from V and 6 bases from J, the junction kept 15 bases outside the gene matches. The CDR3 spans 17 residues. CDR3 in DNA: TGTGCCAGCAGCTTGCGCCAATCTGACAGGGGATCTGCTGAAGCTTTCTTT. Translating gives CASSLRQSDRGSAEAFF. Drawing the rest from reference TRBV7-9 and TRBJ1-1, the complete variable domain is DTGVSQNPRHKITKRGQNVTFRCDPISEHNRLYWYRQTLGQGPEFLTYFQNEAQLEKSRLLSDRFSAERPKGSFSTLEIQRTEQGDSAMYLCASSLRQSDRGSAEAFFGQGTRLTVV.

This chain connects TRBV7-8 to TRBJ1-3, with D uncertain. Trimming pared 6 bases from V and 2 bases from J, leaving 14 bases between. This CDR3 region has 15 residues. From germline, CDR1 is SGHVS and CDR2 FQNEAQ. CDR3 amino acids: CASRRRGEAGNTIYF. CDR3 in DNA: TGTGCCAGCAGGCGCCGGGGAGAGGCTGGAAACACCATATATTTT.

The CDR3 here is CSVVDSRGSEAFF. The CDR3 nucleotides are TGCAGCGTTGTTGACAGCAGGGGCTCTGAAGCTTTCTTT. This sequence joins TRBV29-1 and TRBJ1-1; D may be TRBD1 (6 bases). V was trimmed by 4 bases and J by 6 bases, leaving 15 bases between them. The germline CDR1 and CDR2 sequences are SQVTM and ANQGSEA. The CDR3 is made up of 13 amino acids.

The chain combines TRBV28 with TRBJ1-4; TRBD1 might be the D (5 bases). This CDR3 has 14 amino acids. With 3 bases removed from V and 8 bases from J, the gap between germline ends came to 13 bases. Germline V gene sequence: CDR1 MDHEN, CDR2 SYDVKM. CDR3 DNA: TGTGCCAGCAGTTTTCGGGGGAGTCGAGAAAAACTGTTTTTT. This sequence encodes CASSFRGSREKLFF.

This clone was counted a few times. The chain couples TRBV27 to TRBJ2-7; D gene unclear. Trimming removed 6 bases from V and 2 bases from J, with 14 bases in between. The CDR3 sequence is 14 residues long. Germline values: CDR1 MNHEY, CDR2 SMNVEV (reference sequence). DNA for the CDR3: TGTGCCAGCAGCAAAACCCCGGGTCCCTACGAGCAGTACTTC. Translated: CASSKTPGPYEQYF.

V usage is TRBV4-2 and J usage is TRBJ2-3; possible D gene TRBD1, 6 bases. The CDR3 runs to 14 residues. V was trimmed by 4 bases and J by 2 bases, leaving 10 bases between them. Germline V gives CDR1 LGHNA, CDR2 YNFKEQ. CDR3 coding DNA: TGTGCCAGCAGCCGCGGACAGTTCACAGATACGCAGTATTTT. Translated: CASSRGQFTDTQYF.

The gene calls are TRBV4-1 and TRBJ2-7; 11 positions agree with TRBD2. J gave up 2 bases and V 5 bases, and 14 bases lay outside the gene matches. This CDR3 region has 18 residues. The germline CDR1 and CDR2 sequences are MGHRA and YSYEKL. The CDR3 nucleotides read TGCGCCAGCAGCGAACGCCCGCCTCTAGCGGGGGGTGCCTACGAGCAGTACTTC. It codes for CASSERPPLAGGAYEQYF.

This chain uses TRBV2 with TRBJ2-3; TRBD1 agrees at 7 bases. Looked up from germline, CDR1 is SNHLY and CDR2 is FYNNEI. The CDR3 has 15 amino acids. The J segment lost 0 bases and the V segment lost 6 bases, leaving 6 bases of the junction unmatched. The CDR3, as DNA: TGTGCCAGCAGGAGGGGGCTTCCAAGCACAGATACGCAGTATTTT. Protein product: CASRRGLPSTDTQYF.

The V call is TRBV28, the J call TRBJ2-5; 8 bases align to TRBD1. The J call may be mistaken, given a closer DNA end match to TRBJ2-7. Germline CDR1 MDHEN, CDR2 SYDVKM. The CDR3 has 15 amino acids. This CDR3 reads CASSSPGTGIYEQYF. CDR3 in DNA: TGTGCCAGCAGTTCCCCCGGGACAGGCATCTACGAGCAGTACTTC.

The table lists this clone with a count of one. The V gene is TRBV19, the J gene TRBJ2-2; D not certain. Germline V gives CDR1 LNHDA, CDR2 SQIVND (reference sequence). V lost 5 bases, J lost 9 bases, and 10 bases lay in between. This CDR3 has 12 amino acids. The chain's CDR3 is CASSARTRELFF. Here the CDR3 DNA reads TGTGCCAGTAGTGCCCGTACTCGGGAGCTGTTTTTT. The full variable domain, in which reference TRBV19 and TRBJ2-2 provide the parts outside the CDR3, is DGGITQSPKYLFRKEGQNVTLSCEQNLNHDAMYWYRQDPGQGLRLIYYSQIVNDFQKGDIAEGYSVSREKKESFPLTVTSAQKNPTAFYLCASSARTRELFFGEGSRLTVL.

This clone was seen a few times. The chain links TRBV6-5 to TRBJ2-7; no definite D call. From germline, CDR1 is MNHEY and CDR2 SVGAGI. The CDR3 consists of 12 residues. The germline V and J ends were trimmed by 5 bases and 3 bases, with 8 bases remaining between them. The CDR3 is CASSASHYEQYF. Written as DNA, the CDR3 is TGTGCCAGCAGTGCCAGTCACTACGAGCAGTACTTC.

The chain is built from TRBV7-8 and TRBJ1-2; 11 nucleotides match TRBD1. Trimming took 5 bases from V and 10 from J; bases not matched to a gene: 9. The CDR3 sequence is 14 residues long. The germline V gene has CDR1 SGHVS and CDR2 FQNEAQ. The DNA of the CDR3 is TGTGCCAGCAGCCGTTTGGACAGGGGGCTAAACTACACCTTC. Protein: CASSRLDRGLNYTF.

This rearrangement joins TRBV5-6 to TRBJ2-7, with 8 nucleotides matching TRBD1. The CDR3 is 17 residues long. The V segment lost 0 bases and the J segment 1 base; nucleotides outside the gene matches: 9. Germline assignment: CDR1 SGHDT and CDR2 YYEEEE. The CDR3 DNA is TGTGCCAGCAGCTTGGCCGGACAGGGTTTGGGATCCTACGAGCAGTACTTC. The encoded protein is CASSLAGQGLGSYEQYF.

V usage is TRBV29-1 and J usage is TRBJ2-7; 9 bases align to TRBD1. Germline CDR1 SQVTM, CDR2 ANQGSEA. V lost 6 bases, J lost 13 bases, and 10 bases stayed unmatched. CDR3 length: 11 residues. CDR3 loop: CSVVRQGDVYF. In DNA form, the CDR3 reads TGCAGCGTAGTAAGACAGGGGGACGTATACTTC.

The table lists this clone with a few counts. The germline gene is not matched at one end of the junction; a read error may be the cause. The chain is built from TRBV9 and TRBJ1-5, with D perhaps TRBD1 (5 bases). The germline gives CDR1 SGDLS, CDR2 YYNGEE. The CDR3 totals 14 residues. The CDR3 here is CASSGGSGGEPQNF. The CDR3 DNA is TGTGCCAGCAGCGGAGGGTCCGGAGGGGAGCCCCAGAATTTT. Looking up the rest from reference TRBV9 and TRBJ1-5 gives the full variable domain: DSGVTQTPKHLITATGQRVTLRCSPRSGDLSVYWYQQSLDQGLQFLIQYYNGEERAKGNILERFSAQQFPDLHSELNLSSLELGDSALYFCASSGGSGGEPQNFGDGTRLSIL.

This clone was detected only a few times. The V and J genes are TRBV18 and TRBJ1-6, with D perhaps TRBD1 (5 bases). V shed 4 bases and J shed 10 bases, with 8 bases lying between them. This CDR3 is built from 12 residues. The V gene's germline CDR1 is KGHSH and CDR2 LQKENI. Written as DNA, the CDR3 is TGTGCCAGCTCACGGGGGGGGTCACCCCTCCACTTT. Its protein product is CASSRGGSPLHF.